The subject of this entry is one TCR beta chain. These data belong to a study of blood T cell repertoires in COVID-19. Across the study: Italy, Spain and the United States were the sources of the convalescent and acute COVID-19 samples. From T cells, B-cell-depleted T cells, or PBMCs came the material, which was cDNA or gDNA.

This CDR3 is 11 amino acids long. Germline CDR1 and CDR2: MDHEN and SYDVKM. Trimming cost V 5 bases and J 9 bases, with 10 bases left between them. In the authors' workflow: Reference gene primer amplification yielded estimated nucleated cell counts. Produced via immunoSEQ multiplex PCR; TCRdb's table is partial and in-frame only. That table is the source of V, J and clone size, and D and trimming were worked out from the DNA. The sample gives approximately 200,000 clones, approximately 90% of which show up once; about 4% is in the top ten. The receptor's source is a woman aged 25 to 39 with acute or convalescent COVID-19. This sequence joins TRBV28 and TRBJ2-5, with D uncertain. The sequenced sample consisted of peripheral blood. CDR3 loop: CASSLTRAQYF. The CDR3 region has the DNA TGTGCCAGCAGTCTCACCCGAGCCCAGTACTTC.